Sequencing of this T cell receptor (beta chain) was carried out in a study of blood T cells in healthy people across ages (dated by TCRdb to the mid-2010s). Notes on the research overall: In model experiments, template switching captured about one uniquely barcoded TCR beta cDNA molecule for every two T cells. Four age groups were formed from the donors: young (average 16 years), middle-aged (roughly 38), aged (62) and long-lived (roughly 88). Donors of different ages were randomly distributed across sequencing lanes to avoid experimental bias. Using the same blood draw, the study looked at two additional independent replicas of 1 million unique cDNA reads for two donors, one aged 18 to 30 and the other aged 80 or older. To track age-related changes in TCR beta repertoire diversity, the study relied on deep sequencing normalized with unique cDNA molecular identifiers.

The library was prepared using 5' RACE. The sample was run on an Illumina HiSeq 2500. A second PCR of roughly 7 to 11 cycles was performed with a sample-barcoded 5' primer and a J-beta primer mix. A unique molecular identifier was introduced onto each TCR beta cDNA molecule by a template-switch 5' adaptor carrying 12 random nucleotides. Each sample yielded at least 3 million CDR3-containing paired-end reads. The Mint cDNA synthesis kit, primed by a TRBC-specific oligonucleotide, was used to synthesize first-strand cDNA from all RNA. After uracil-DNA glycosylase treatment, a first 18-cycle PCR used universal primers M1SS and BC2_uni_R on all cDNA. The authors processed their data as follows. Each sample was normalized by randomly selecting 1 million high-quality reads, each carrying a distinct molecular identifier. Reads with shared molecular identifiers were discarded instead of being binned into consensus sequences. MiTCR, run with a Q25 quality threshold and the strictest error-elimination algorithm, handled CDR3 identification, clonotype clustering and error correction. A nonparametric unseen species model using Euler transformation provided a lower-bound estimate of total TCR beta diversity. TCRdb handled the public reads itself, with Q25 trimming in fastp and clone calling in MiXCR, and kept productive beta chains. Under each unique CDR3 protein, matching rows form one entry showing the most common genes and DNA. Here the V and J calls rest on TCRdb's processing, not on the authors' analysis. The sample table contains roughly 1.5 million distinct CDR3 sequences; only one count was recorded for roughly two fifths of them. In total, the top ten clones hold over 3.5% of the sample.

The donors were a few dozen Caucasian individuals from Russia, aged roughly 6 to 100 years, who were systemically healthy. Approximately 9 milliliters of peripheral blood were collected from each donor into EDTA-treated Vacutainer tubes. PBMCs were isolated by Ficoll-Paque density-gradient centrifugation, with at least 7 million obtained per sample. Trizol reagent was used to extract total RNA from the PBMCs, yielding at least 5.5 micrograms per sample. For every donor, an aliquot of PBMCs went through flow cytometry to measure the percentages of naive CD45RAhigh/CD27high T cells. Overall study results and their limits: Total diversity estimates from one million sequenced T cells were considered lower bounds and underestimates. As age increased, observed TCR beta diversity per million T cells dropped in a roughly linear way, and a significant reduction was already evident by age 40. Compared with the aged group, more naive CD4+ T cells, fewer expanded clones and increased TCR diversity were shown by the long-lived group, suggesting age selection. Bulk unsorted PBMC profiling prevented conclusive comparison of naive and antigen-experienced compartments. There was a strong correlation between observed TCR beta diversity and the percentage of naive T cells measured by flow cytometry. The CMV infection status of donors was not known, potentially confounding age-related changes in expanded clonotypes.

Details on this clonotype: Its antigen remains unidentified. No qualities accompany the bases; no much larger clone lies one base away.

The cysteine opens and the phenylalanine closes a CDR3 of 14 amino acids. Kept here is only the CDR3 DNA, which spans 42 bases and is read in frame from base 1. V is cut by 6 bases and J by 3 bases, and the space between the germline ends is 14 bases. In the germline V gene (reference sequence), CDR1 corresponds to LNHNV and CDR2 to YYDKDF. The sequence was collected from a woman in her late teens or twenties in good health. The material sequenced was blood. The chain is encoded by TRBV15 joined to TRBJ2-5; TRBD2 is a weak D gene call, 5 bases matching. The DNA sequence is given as TGTGCCACCAGAACCGGGATGGTGGAAGAGACCCAGTACTTC. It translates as CATRTGMVEETQYF. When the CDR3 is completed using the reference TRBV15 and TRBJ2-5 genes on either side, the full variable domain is DAMVIQNPRYQVTQFGKPVTLSCSQTLNHNVMYWYQQKSSQAPKLLFHYYDKDFNNEADTPDNFQSRRPNTSFCFLDIRSPGLGDTAMYLCATRTGMVEETQYFGPGTRLLVL.